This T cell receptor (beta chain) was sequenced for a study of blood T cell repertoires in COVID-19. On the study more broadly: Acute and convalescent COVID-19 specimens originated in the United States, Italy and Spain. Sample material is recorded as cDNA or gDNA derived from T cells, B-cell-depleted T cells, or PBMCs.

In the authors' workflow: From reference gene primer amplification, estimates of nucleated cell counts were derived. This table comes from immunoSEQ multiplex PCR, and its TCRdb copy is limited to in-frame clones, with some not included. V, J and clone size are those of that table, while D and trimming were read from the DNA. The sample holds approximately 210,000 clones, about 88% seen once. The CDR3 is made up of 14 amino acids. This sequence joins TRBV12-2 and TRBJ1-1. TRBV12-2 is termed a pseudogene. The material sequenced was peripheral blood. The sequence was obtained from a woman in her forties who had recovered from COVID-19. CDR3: CASRLVWGAYEAFF. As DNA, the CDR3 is TGTGCAAGTCGCTTAGTTTGGGGAGCCTATGAAGCTTTCTTT.